The present T cell receptor beta chain was sequenced within a study of T cells in Graves' hyperthyroidism and ophthalmopathy. Turning to the study itself: Once the initial diagnosis was made, peripheral blood was obtained before any treatment.

Findings of the study overall: Ophthalmopathy and stable hyperthyroidism were separated by a 13 V-J model. The model forecast ophthalmopathy, anticipating it by a median around 6.5 months before onset.

This clonotype was recorded at least ten times. Its antigen is unidentified. Amplification targeted TCR beta CDR3 regions from RNA transcripts. TCR CDR3 underwent first-round RT-PCR with the HTBI primer set. In TCRdb, the multiplex PCR reads were re-called with MiXCR into one record per CDR3 protein. The sample consists of 500,000 to 650,000 distinct CDR3 sequences, 17% of them appearing once. Individuals with ophthalmopathy presented a Clinical Activity Score of at least 3, a NOSPECS grade of at least 4 and a duration under 3 months. The clonotype comes from a woman aged 18-29 years with Graves' ophthalmopathy. Source material: blood.

CDR3: CASSQRTAGLPSPNYGYTF. The CDR3 nucleotides are TGCGCCAGCAGCCAGAGGACAGCCGGTCTACCCTCCCCTAACTATGGCTACACCTTC. This chain uses TRBV4-1 with TRBJ1-2; tentative D call: TRBD1 (6 bases). The CDR3 runs to 19 residues. Germline-derived CDR1 and CDR2 are MGHRA and YSYEKL. V was clipped by 3 bases and J by 0 bases, with 23 bases between them.